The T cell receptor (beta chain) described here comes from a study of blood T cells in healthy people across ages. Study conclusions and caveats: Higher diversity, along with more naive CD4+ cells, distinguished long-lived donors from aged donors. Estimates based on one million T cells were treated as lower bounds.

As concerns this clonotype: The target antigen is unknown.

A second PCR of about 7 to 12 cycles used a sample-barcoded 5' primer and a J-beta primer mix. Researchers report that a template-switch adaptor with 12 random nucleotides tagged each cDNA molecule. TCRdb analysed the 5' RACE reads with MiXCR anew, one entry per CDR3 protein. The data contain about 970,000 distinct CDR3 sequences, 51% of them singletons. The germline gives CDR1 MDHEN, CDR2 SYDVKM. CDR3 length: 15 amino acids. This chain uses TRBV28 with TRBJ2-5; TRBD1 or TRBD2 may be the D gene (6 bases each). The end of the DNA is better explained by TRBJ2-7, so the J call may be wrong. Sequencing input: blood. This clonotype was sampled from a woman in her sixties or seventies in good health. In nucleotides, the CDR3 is TGTGCCAGCAGTACCAACAGGGTAGGGACTGACGAGCAGTACTTC. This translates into CASSTNRVGTDEQYF.